This record concerns one TCR beta chain sequence. Seattle patients were enrolled while actively infected and followed longitudinally. Trimming at V came to 6 bases and at J to 10 bases, leaving 7 bases not matched to a gene. Germline V gene lookup returns CDR1 MNHEY and CDR2 SVGEGT. This CDR3 has 13 residues. This record comes from a study of blood T cell repertoires in COVID-19. Study details: Both acute and convalescent COVID-19 samples were obtained from the United States, Italy and Spain. The cDNA or gDNA used as material had been derived from T cells, B-cell-depleted T cells, or PBMCs.

The authors' processing: The authors estimated nucleated cell counts from reference gene primer amplification. Profiled with immunoSEQ multiplex PCR; TCRdb holds only in-frame clones, not every one. V and J calls and clone size are copied from that table; D and trimming were computed from the DNA. The sample contains 200,000 or so clones, nearly 90% of which appear only once. This receptor was identified in a man in his forties or fifties with COVID-19, enrolled during active disease. Source material: peripheral blood. The gene calls are TRBV6-2 or TRBV6-3 and TRBJ1-2; 11 bases align to TRBD1. The DNA for the CDR3 is TGTGCCAGCAGCCCGGACAGGGGGCGAGTCTACACCTTC. This sequence encodes CASSPDRGRVYTF.